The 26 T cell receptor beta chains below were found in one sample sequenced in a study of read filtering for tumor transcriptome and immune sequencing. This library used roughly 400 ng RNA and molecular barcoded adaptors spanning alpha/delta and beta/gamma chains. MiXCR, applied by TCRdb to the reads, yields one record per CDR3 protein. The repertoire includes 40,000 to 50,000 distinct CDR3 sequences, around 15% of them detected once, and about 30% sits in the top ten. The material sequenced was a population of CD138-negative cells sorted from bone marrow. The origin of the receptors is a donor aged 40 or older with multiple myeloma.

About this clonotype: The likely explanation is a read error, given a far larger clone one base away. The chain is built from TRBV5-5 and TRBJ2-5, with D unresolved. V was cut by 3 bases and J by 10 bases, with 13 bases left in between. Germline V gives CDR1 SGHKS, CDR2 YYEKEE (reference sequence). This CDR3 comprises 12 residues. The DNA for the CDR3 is TGTGCCAGCAGCTCGGCGACGGTTATCCAGTACTTC. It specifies CASSSATVIQYF.

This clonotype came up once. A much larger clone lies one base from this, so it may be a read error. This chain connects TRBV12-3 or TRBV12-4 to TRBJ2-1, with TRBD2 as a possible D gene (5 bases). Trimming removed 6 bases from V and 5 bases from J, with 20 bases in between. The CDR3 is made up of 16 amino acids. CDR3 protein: CASSQVGGLPNNEQFF. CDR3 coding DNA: TGTGCCAGCAGCCAAGTTGGCGGGCTCCCTAACAATGAGCAGTTCTTC.

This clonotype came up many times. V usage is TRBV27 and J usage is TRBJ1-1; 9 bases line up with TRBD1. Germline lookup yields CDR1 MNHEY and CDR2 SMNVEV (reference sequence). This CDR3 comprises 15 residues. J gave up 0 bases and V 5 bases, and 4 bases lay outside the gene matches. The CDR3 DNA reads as TGTGCCAGCAGTGGGACAGGGCGTATGAACACTGAAGCTTTCTTT. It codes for CASSGTGRMNTEAFF.

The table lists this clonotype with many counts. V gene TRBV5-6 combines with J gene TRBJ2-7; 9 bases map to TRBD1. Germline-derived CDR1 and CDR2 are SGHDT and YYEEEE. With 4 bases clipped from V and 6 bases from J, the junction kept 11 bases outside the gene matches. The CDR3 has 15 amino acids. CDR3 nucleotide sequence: TGTGCCAGCAGCGCACCGGGACAGGGTCCCCTCGAGCAGTACTTC. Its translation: CASSAPGQGPLEQYF.

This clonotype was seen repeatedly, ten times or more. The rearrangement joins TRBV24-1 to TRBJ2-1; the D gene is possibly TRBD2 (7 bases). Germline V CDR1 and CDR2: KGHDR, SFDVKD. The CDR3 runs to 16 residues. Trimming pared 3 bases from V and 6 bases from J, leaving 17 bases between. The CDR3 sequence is CATSDLVGAGANEQFF. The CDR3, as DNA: TGTGCCACCAGTGATCTGGTGGGGGCGGGAGCCAATGAGCAGTTCTTC.

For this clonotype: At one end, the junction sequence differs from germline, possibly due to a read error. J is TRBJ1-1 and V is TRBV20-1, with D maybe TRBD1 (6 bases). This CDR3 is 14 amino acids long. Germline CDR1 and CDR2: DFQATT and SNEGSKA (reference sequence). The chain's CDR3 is CSARTGALNTEALF. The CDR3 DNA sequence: TGCAGCGCTAGAACGGGGGCTTTGAACACTGAAGCTCTCTTT.

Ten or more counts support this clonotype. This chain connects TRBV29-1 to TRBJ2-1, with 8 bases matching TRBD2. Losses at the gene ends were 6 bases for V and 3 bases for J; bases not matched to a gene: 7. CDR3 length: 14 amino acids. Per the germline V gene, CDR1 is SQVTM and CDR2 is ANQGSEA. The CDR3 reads CSVVSGIRYNEQFF. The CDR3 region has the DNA TGCAGCGTGGTTAGCGGGATTCGCTACAATGAGCAGTTCTTC.

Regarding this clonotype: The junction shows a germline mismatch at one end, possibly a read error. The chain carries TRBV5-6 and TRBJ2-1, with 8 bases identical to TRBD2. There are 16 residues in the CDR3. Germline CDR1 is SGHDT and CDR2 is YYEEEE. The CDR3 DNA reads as TGTGCCAGCAGCTTCTCGACCAGCGGGAGATACAGTGAGCAGTTCTTC. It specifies CASSFSTSGRYSEQFF.

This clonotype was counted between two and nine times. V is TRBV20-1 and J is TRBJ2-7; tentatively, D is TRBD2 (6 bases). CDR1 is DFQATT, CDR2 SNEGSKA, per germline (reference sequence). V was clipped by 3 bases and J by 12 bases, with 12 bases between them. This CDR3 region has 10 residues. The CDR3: CSAREGARYF. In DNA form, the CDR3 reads TGCAGTGCTAGGGAGGGCGCGCGGTACTTC.

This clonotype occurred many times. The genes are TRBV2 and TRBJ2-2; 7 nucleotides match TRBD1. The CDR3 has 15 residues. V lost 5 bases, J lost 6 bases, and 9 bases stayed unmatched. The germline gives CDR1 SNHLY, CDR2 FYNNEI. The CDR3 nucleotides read TGTGCCAGCAGTTTAGACAGGGTGTTCGCCGGGGAGCTGTTTTTT. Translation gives CASSLDRVFAGELFF.

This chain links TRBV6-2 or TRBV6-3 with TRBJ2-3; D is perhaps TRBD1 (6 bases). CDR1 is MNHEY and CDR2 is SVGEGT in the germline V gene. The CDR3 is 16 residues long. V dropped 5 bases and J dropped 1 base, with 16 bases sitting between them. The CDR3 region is CASSLFFRTGTDTQYF. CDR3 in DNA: TGTGCCAGCAGTCTCTTCTTTCGGACAGGCACAGATACGCAGTATTTT.

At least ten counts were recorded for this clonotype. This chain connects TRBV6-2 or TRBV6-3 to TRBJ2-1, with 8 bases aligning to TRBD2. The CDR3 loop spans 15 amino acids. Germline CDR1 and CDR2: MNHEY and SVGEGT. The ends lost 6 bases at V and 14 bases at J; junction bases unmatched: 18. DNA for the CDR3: TGTGCCAGCAGCCCCCAAGGTGCGGGAGGCACGTCAGAGTTCTTC. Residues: CASSPQGAGGTSEFF.

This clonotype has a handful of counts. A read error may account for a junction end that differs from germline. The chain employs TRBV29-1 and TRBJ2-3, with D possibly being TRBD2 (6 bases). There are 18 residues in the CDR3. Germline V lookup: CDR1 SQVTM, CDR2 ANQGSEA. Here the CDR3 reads CSVDHRGTGKGSTDTQNF. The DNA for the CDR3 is TGCAGCGTTGACCATCGGGGGACCGGGAAGGGGTCTACAGATACGCAGAATTTT.

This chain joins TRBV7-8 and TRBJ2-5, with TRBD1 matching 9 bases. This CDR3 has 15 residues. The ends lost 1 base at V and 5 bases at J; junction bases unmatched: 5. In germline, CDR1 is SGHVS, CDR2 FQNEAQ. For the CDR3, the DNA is TGTGCCAGCAGCTTAGAGGACAGGGGAAGGGAGACCCAGTACTTC. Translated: CASSLEDRGRETQYF. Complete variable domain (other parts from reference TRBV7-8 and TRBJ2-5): GAGVSQSPRYKVAKRGQDVALRCDPISGHVSLFWYQQALGQGPEFLTYFQNEAQLDKSGLPSDRFFAERPEGSVSTLKIQRTQQEDSAVYLCASSLEDRGRETQYFGPGTRLLVL.

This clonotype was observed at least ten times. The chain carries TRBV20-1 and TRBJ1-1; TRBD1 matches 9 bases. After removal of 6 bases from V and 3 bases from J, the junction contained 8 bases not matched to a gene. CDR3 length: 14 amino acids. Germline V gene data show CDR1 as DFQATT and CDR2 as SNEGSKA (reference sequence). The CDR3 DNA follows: TGCAGTGCGGACAACAGGGGGCAGGACACTGAAGCTTTCTTT. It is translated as CSADNRGQDTEAFF.

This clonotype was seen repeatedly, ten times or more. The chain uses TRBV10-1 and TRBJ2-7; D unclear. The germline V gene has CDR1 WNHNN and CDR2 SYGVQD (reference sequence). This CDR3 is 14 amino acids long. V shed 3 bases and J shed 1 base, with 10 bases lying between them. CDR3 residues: CASSDQRESYEQYF. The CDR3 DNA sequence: TGCGCCAGCAGTGACCAGCGAGAATCCTACGAGCAGTACTTC.

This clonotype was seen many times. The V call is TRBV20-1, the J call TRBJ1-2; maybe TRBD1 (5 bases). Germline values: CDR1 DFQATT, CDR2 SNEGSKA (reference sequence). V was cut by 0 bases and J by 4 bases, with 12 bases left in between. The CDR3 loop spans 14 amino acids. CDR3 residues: CSARDLNRRYGYTF. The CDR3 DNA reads TGCAGTGCTAGAGATCTGAACAGGCGCTATGGCTACACCTTC.

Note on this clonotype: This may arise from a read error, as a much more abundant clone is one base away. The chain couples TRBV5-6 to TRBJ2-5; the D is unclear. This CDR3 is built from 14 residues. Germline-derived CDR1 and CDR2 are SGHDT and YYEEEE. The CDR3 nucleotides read TGTGCCAGCAGCTTGATGGGTGAAAAAGAGGCCCAGTACTTC. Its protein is CASSLMGEKEAQYF.

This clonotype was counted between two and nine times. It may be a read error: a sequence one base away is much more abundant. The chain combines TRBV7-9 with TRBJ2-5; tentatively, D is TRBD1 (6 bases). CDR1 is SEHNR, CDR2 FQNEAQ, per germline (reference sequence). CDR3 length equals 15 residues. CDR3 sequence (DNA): TGTGCCGGCAGCCCTGAGGACAGTCTAAAAGAGACCCAGTACTTC. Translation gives CAGSPEDSLKETQYF.

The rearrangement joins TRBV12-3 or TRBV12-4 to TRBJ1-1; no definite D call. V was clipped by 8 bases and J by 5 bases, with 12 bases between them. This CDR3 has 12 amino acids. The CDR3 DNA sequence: TGTGCCAGCTCAATTACCATTACTGAAGCTTTCTTT. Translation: CASSITITEAFF.

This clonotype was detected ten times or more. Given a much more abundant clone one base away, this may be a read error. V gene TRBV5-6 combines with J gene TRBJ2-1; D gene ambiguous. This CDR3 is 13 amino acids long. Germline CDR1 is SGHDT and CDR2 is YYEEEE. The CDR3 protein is CASSPRGYNGQFF. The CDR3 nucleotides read TGTGCCAGCAGCCCAAGAGGTTACAATGGGCAGTTCTTC.

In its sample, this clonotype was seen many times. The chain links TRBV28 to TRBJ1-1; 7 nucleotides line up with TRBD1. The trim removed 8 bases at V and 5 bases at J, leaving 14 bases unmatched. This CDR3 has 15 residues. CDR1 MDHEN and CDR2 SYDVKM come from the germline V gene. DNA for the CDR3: TGTGCCAGCCCCCCCCCCCGGACAGGTCCGACTGAAGCTTTCTTT. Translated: CASPPPRTGPTEAFF. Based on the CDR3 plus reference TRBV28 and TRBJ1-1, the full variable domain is DVKVTQSSRYLVKRTGEKVFLECVQDMDHENMFWYRQDPGLGLRLIYFSYDVKMKEKGDIPEGYSVSREKKERFSLILESASTNQTSMYLCASPPPRTGPTEAFFGQGTRLTVV.

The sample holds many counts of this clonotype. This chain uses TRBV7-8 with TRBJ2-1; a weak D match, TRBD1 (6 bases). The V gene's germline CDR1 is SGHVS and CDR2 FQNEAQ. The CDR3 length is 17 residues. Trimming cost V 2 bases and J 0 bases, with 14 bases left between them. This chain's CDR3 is CASSLIPQGYSYNEQFF. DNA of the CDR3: TGTGCCAGCAGCTTAATCCCCCAGGGGTACTCCTACAATGAGCAGTTCTTC.

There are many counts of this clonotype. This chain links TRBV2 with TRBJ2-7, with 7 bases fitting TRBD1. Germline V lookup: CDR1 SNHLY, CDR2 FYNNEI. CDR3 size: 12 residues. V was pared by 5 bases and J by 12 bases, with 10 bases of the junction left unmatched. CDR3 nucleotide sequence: TGTGCCAGCAGTCGGGACAGATTTACTGGGTACTTC. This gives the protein CASSRDRFTGYF. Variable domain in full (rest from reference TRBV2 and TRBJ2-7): EPEVTQTPSHQVTQMGQEVILRCVPISNHLYFYWYRQILGQKVEFLVSFYNNEISEKSEIFDDQFSVERPDGSNFTLKIRSTKLEDSAMYFCASSRDRFTGYFGPGTRLTVT.

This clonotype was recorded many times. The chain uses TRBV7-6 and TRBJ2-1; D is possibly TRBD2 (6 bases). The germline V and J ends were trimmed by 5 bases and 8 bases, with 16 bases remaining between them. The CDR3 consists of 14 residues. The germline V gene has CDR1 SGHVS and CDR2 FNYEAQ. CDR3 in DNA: TGTGCCAGCAGCCTCCGGACTATTTTGGATGAGCAGTTCTTC. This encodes CASSLRTILDEQFF.

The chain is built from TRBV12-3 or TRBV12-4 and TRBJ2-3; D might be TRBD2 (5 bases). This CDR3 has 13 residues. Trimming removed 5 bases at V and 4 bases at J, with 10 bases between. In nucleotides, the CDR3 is TGTGCCAGCAGTCCGGCCGGGGCAGATACGCAGTATTTT. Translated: CASSPAGADTQYF.